The clone carrying this T cell receptor beta chain was counted at least ten times. TRAV- and TRBV-specific primers, spanning alpha and beta chains, primed first-strand cDNA. The authors amplified TCRs for roughly 20 PCR cycles with a constant-region primer and a V-primer adapter. One entry per CDR3 protein results from TCRdb running MiXCR on the reads. The repertoire holds about 58,000 distinct CDR3 sequences, with 23% as singletons. This record belongs to a study of low-dose radiotherapy and immunotherapy resistance in tumors. Specified time point: after trial treatment. As for treatment: LDRT plus nivolumab, ipilimumab, low-dose cyclophosphamide and aspirin (RACIN trial). This CDR3 has 15 amino acids. Germline lookup yields CDR1 SGHRS and CDR2 YFSETQ. Deletions cut 4 bases from V and 5 bases from J, with 19 bases between.

The chain links TRBV5-1 to TRBJ2-7; TRBD1 might be the D (5 bases). Material: PBMCs, obtained after low-dose radiotherapy plus immunotherapy. The clonotype was recovered from a male donor with prostate cancer. DNA for the CDR3: TGCGCCAGCAGCGTTGGGGCCGCGGTTAGCCACGAGCAGTACTTC. Translation gives CASSVGAAVSHEQYF.